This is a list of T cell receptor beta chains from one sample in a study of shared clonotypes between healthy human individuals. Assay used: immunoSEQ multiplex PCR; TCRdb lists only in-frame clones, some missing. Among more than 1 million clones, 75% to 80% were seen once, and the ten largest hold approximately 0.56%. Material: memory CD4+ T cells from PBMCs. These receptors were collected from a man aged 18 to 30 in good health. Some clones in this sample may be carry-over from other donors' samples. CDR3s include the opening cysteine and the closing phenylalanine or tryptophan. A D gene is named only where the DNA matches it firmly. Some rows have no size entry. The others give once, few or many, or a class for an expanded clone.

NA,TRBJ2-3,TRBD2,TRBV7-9,TGTGCCAGCAGCTTCCCTCCTAGCGGTGGCCCAGATACGCAGTATTTT,CASSFPPSGGPDTQYF
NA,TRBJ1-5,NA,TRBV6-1,TGTGCCAGCACCCGACAGCACAATCAGCCCCAGCATTTT,CASTRQHNQPQHF
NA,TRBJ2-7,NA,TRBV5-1,TGCGCCAGCAGGCCTGCCCTGTCTGGGACATTTTACGAGCAGTACTTC,CASRPALSGTFYEQYF
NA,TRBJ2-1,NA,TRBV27,TGTGCCAGCAGTGTCCTGGGGGGTTGGCATGAGCAGTTCTTC,CASSVLGGWHEQFF
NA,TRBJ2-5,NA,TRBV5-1,TGCGCCAGCAGCTTCGGCGTGGGGGCAGGCGAGACCCAGTACTTC,CASSFGVGAGETQYF
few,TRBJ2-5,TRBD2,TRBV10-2,TGCGCCAGCAAGGGCCTAGCGGATCAAGAGACCCAGTACTTC,CASKGLADQETQYF
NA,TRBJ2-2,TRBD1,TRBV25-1,TGTGCCAGCAGTGAATTTGGGACAGGGTCGAACACCGGGGAGCTGTTTTTT,CASSEFGTGSNTGELFF
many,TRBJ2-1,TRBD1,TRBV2,TGTGCCAGCCGAAGGGACAGGGTAGGGAACAATGAGCAGTTCTTC,CASRRDRVGNNEQFF
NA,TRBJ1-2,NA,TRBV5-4,TGTGCCAGCAGCAGCGACGGCCACTATGGCTACACCTTC,CASSSDGHYGYTF
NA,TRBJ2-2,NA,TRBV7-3,TGTGCCAGCAGCCGTGGACAGTCCGGGGAGCTGTTTTTT,CASSRGQSGELFF
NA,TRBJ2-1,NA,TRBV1,TGCACCAGCAGCCAGGATCAAGGACTAGCGGGAGTCGGTGAGCAGTTCTTC,CTSSQDQGLAGVGEQFF
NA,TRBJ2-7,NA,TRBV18,TGTGCCAGCTCACCCTTAGACCCCTACGAGCAGTACTTC,CASSPLDPYEQYF
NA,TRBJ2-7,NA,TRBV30,TGTGCCTGGAGGAACAGGGCCAGCTCCTACGAGCAGTACTTC,CAWRNRASSYEQYF
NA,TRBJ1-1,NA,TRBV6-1,TGTGCCAGCGTCGGGAGTAGGGAGAACACTGAAGCTTTCTTT,CASVGSRENTEAFF
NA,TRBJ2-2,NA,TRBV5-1,TGCGCCAGCAGCTTGGGTCCCCAGGGAGCCAACACCGGGGAGCTGTTTTTT,CASSLGPQGANTGELFF
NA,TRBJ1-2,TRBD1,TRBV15,TGTGCCACCAGCGGGGACATGTGGGACAGGGGACTCTATGGCTACACCTTC,CATSGDMWDRGLYGYTF
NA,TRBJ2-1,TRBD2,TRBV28,TGTGCCAGCAGTTCCCCGGGACTAGCGGGCTACAATGAGCAGTTCTTC,CASSSPGLAGYNEQFF
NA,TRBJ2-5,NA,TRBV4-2,TGTGCCAGCAGCCAAATCATCGCAGGGCGGGAGACCCAGTACTTC,CASSQIIAGRETQYF
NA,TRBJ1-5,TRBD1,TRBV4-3,TGCGCCAGCAGCCAAACCCATAGGACAGGAGTCAATCAGCCCCAGCATTTT,CASSQTHRTGVNQPQHF
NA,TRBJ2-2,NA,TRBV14,TGTGCCAGCAGCCAGAGGGCAGTGAACACCGGGGAGCTGTTTTTT,CASSQRAVNTGELFF
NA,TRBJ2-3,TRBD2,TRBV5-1,TGCGCCAGCAGGACCGGGACCGGGGGGGATACGCAGTATTTT,CASRTGTGGDTQYF
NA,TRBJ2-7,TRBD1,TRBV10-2,TGCGCCAGCAGTGGGCCCCCTGGGGACAGGTACGAGCAGTACTTC,CASSGPPGDRYEQYF
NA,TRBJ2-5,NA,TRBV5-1,TGCGCCAGCAGCTTGGCCCGGGCATATCAAGAGACCCAGTACTTC,CASSLARAYQETQYF
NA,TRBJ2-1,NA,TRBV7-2,TGTGCCAGCAGCTTAACGGGAGTCTACACTGAGCAGTTCTTC,CASSLTGVYTEQFF
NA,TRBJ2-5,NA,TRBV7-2,TGTGCCAGCAGCCCTAGAAGGGCCCAAGAGACCCAGTACTTC,CASSPRRAQETQYF
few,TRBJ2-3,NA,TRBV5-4,TGTGCCAGCAGCCTACCGGGACTGGGGTCCCCCACAGATACGCAGTATTTT,CASSLPGLGSPTDTQYF
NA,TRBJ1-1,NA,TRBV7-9,TGTGCCAGCAGCTCAAACAGGGCGGGGAACACTGAAGCTTTCTTT,CASSSNRAGNTEAFF
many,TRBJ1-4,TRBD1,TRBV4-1,TGCGCCAGCAGCCAGGAGGGACAGGGAAATGAAAAACTGTTTTTT,CASSQEGQGNEKLFF
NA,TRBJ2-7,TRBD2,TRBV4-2,TGTGCCAGCAGCCAAGGTAGCGGGAGTTACGAGCAGTACTTC,CASSQGSGSYEQYF
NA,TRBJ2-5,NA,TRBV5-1,TGCGCCAGCAGCTTCGAGGCCCGGGAGACCCAGTACTTC,CASSFEARETQYF
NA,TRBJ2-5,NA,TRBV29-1,TGCAGCGTTAAAACGGCGGAGGAGACCCAGTACTTC,CSVKTAEETQYF
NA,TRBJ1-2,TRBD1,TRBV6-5,TGTGCCAGCAGTCCCCGACAGGGTTATGGCTACACCTTC,CASSPRQGYGYTF
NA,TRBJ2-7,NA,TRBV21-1,TGTGCCAGCAGCTATTCTCTAGGGGGAAACTACGAGCAGTACTTC,CASSYSLGGNYEQYF